What follows is one TCR beta chain and its context. What antigen it recognizes has not been identified. Within one base of it there is no much larger clone, and no base qualities were kept. In total, roughly 670 healthy bone marrow donors made up the cohort. At the time of sampling, every cohort member was nominally healthy, though immune exposures that went unrecorded were likely present. The donor was CMV seropositive and was included in the group of some 290 seropositive cohort members. Every donor gave a peripheral blood sample, and the peripheral blood mononuclear cells from that sample were used for TCR beta sequencing. The Qiagen DNeasy Blood Extraction Kit was used to extract genomic DNA from the blood cell samples. The data originate from a study of cytomegalovirus exposure and HLA in healthy donors (TCRdb year 2017). Context from the whole study: According to an earlier analysis of a few hundred of the donors, about 180 million T cells yielded approximately 120 million unique TCR beta sequences and around 300 Gb of sequence data. An early release covering 500 to 750 HLA-typed donors comprised about 300 gigabases of sequencing data and around 80 million unique TCR sequences. Of the roughly 410 genotyped donors, 70% to 90% were placed in the genetic ancestry cluster associated with self-reported Caucasian donors. The aim of the study was to test whether cataloging public T cell receptors could identify signatures of past pathogen exposure. The study profiled the T cell repertoires of 666 subjects by immunosequencing and related them to cytomegalovirus serostatus. Besides the first cohort of 666 subjects, a separate validation cohort made up of about 120 different subjects was used. To predict cytomegalovirus infection status, the study combined high-throughput TCR immunosequencing, statistical association of individual TCRs with disease status, and machine learning. A later analysis re-analyzed previously published TCR beta repertoires from hundreds of donors and added high-resolution HLA genotyping to study TCR occurrence patterns. Rather than using new phenotypic data, the later analysis identified candidate immune exposures from TCR beta sequences and from how often those sequences occurred across donors. To decide whether each TCR beta V gene segment behaved as functional or pseudogenic, an earlier analysis of some 600 of the donors relied on high-throughput TCR beta sequencing. Donor age, sex, ethnicity and CMV serostatus were collected together with the repertoire data. In a later genetic analysis, genome-wide SNP genotypes for about 55% of the 666 donors were used, and that subset was treated as a discovery cohort. Every discovery cohort repertoire had been produced on one sequencing platform. HLA typing covered class I and class II loci at four-digit resolution. The number of donors typed differed by locus, with about 629-640 for A, B, C, DRB1 and DQB1, roughly 550 for DQA1, under 610 for DPA1, and some 450 for DPB1. Several DR-DQ haplotypes were treated as single units for association and clustering because of strong linkage in the cohort. On average, roughly 200,000 unique TCR beta nucleotide sequences were sequenced per donor among 398 genotyped donors of the cohort, with roughly 20% of those sequences being non-productive. Overall study results and their limits: Most TCR sequences were seen in very few donors, while some public TCRs were found in many individuals. The authors suggested that the approach could potentially be extended to other disease states and immunological phenotypes. A later analysis reported that several top co-occurrence clusters appeared linked to parvovirus B19, influenza, CMV and Epstein-Barr virus. Correlated functional status among segregating V segments might reflect linkage disequilibrium, but an unknown experimental factor could not be ruled out. According to a later genetic analysis, donors in an Asian-associated ancestry cluster had fewer N-insertions in productive TCRs than the approximately 670-donor mean. An association between a missense DCLRE1C variant and V-gene and J-gene trimming of TCR beta chains was found in a later genetic analysis and replicated in an independent cohort. Broadly in line with IMGT annotations, most TCR beta V segments showed up in productive rearrangements about 87% or about 30% of the time in an earlier analysis of a few hundred of the donors. A further reported finding was that TCR beta sequences accurately predicted the HLA-A and HLA-B alleles for most subjects in the first cohort. Some IMGT-functional V segments, including TRBV6-2 and TRBV6-3, could not be distinguished by the 87-base-pair reads and were therefore excluded. Only TCR beta chains were sequenced in this cohort, and the absence of alpha or paired-chain data limited detectable features. In the study, around 150 TCR beta chains were listed as associated with cytomegalovirus. About 15 rarely observed V segments, including chromosome 9 orphons, were excluded from the earlier analysis of several hundred of the donors because counts were too low. In both the original and validation cohorts, the classifier was reported to diagnose cytomegalovirus status with high specificity and sensitivity. For the cohort, immune exposure information was limited to CMV serostatus. Roughly uniform sequencing depth across donors was assumed in presence/absence analyses, although this assumption may not hold. A cluster of highly shared sequence variants was judged likely to be a technical artifact of the sequencing pipeline. A later analysis found that most CMV-associated TCR beta chains appeared HLA-restricted, with HLA associations seemingly driven largely by CMV exposure. Assigning TCR associations to individual alleles was difficult when HLA alleles, especially DR and DQ, strongly co-occurred. According to a later analysis, TCR association rates differed among HLA loci, with DRB1 alleles showing the most associated TCRs and HLA-C alleles showing the fewest. In a later analysis, about 17,000 TCR beta sequences were associated with specific HLA alleles at a false discovery rate of 0.05. Three of the identified cytomegalovirus-associated TCR beta chains were confirmed in vitro to be specific for cytomegalovirus antigens. HLA typing was unavailable for some donors at each locus, so association tests used only the typed subset. Compared with equally common non-associated chains, HLA-associated TCR beta chains in a later analysis were more clonally expanded and had lower generation probabilities.

Preparation of the library involved the immunoSEQ multiplex PCR assay. For the multiplex PCR, a mixture combining 60 forward primers for TCR Vbeta segments and 13 reverse primers for TCR Jbeta segments was used. A multiplex PCR assay on genomic DNA amplified the CDR3 region of rearranged TCR beta genes. The Illumina HiSeq System was used to sequence the amplified TCR beta libraries as 87-base-pair reads. For the original study's pipeline: A later analysis counted tens of millions of unique TCR beta chains across the approximately 700 repertoires, and 10 million to 12 million of these chains were shared by at least two donors. To remove PCR and sequencing errors, raw reads were error-corrected and collapsed into unique sequences using a nearest-neighbor algorithm that merged closely related sequences. To assign V, D and J gene segments, CDR3 sequences were aligned to IMGT reference sequences. Each retained sequence needed at least a six-nucleotide match to both a V gene segment and a J gene segment. Rearrangements were called productive when the CDR3 lacked stop codons and stayed in frame with V and J; all others were non-productive. Following IMGT convention, CDR3 was defined as the stretch from the second conserved V-encoded cysteine up to the conserved J-encoded phenylalanine. The earlier analysis of 500 to 650 of the donors excluded any sequence lacking an unambiguous match to a single V gene segment. An earlier analysis of under 750 of the donors called V segments functional above 56.7% productive rearrangements and segregating when the between-donor standard deviation exceeded 5%. To diagnose cytomegalovirus status from the catalog of TCR beta chain sequences, a statistical classification framework was built. In a later analysis, V and J genes were assigned by comparing TCR nucleotide sequences against IMGT/GENE-DB human TR gene sequences. In a later analysis, CDR3 sequences and most-parsimonious VDJ recombination scenarios were assigned using the TCRdist pipeline. In a later analysis, each TCR beta chain was defined by its CDR3 amino acid sequence together with its V-gene family, and reads lacking a unique V-gene family were excluded. A later analysis removed 500 to 650 highly shared, low-generation-probability nucleotide sequences to deal with suspected cross-contamination and a sequencing artifact. In a later analysis, a clonal expansion index for each public chain was calculated from normalized within-repertoire ranks of inferred template counts. In a later analysis, generation probabilities were computed with a VDJ recombination model fitted to out-of-frame rearrangements, and the resulting probabilities were checked against IGoR. A later analysis scored TCR-TCR, TCR-HLA and TCR-CMV co-occurrence with hypergeometric tests, applying a repertoire-size bias correction to TCR pairs. False discovery rates were estimated in a later analysis by permuting HLA or CMV assignments 20 times. In a later analysis, co-occurring TCRs were grouped using DBSCAN, with TCRdist sequence similarity added in when clustering inside HLA-allele-positive subsets. Repertoires with fewer than 30,000 or more than 120,000 public chains were left out of co-occurrence clustering, as were five repertoires with anomalous nucleotide sharing. TCRdb took over this immuneACCESS table, retaining in-frame rearrangements with V and J assigned. Such tables are incomplete; in checked studies, under half of the missing clones stem from an unresolved V gene, and the remainder is unexplained. V and J calls and clone size are those listed in that table; D and trimming were worked out from the DNA. Present in this sample are over 80,000 clones, about 66% of which were seen just once. Of the sample, about 6% is held by the ten largest clones.

Unmatched junction bases come to 11, with V trimmed by 4 bases and J by 5 bases. CDR1 and CDR2, looked up from the germline V gene, are MGHDK and SYGVNS. CDR3 length: 16 amino acids, cysteine to phenylalanine. The only DNA kept is the CDR3, 48 bases in frame from the first base. The sequencing sample was made of PBMCs. This TCR was recovered from a boy between 5 and 17 years old in good health and CMV-seropositive. The chain is made from TRBV25-1 and TRBJ2-3; 8 central bases correspond to TRBD2. DNA sequence: TGTGCCAGCAGTGGCTTTGGAGCGGGGGAGGTAGATACGCAGTATTTT. Protein translation: CASSGFGAGEVDTQYF.